The T cell receptor beta chain described here comes from a study of cytomegalovirus exposure and HLA in healthy donors. The PCR used 60 Vbeta and 13 Jbeta primers. Repertoires were generated with immunoSEQ multiplex PCR, while TCRdb's copy carries only in-frame clones and drops some. The sample contains about 220,000 clones, almost 80% of which appear only once. A remark on this clone: Its antigen is not identified.

Study observations and caveats: Of the V segments, some could not be distinguished, including TRBV6-2 and TRBV6-3, and were excluded. Equally common other TCR beta chains were less clonally expanded than HLA-associated ones, a later analysis found. According to a later analysis, donors in an Asian-associated ancestry cluster reportedly had fewer N-insertions than the roughly 640-donor mean. Later on, a genetic analysis was performed. It linked a missense variant in DCLRE1C with V- and J-gene trimming of TCR beta.

V was cut by 7 bases and J by 7 bases, with 13 bases left in between. Germline values: CDR1 LGHNT, CDR2 FRNRAP. This CDR3 spans 12 amino acids. This sequence joins TRBV12-5 and TRBJ1-2; tentatively, D is TRBD1 (5 bases). The sequence came from a male donor in good health and CMV-seronegative. Material: PBMCs. This CDR3 is CASEGNRSGYTF. The CDR3 coding sequence is TGTGCTAGTGAAGGTAACAGGTCTGGCTACACCTTC.